Included here is one TCR beta chain sequence, with context. Its matching antigen is unknown. Doses given second, at about 4 or about 12 weeks, were pooled. The sample is drawn from a study of T cell responses to AZD1222 COVID-19 vaccine. Whole-study results and caveats: Only five or six AZD1222 recipients tested seropositive at baseline. Nearly half of spike-specific TCRs reportedly target variant regions that are unmutated in the B.1.351 and B.1.1.7 variants. The donors showed a predominance of white British ancestry and of females, with possible underestimation of clonal diversity.

CDR1 SGHVS and CDR2 FNYEAQ come from the germline V gene. The ends lost 1 base at V and 4 bases at J; junction bases unmatched: 2. The CDR3 is 16 residues long. Data came from immunoSEQ multiplex PCR; TCRdb stores just in-frame clones and leaves some out. Among some 71,000 clones listed, about 89% were seen once. The gene calls are TRBV7-6 and TRBJ2-2; 11 bases are shared with TRBD2. Sequenced material: peripheral blood, taken 28 days after the second AZD1222 dose. The receptor comes from an adult who received the AZD1222 COVID-19 vaccine. The CDR3 DNA reads as TGTGCCAGCAGCTTAGTAGCGGGAGGGGGCACCGGGGAGCTGTTTTTT. Amino acid sequence: CASSLVAGGGTGELFF.